This T cell receptor (beta chain) derives from a study of T cell responses to AZD1222 COVID-19 vaccine. Study-level findings and limits: Females outnumbered males among donors, who were mostly white British; clonal diversity was possibly underestimated.

Profiled with immunoSEQ multiplex PCR; TCRdb holds only in-frame clones, not every one. The sample records about 85,000 clones, approximately 83% being singletons. On this clone: Its antigen is as yet unknown.

V was clipped by 6 bases and J by 7 bases, with 10 bases between them. The length of the CDR3 is 12 residues. The specimen was peripheral blood, collected on day 0 of AZD1222 vaccination. This TCR derives from an adult in good health. V and J are TRBV12-3 or TRBV12-4 and TRBJ1-5; D call uncertain. This CDR3 is CASSLREQPQHF. As DNA, the CDR3 is TGTGCCAGCAGCCTCCGAGAGCAGCCCCAGCATTTT.